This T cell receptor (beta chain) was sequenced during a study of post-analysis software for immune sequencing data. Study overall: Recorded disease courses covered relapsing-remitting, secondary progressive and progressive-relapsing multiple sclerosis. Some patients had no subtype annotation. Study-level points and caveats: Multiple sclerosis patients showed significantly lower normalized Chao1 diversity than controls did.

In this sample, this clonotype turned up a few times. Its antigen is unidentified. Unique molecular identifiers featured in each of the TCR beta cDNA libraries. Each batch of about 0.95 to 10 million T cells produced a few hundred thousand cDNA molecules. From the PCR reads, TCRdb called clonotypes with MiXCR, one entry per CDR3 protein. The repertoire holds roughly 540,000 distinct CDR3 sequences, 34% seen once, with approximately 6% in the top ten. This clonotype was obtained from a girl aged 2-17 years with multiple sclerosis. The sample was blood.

The CDR3 is CASSQDPSGSYGYTF. In nucleotides, the CDR3 is TGTGCCAGCAGCCAAGATCCCAGTGGTAGCTATGGCTACACCTTC. This sequence joins TRBV4-2 and TRBJ1-2; D unclear. Germline assignment: CDR1 LGHNA and CDR2 YNFKEQ. The CDR3 length is 15 residues. Deletions cut 0 bases from V and 4 bases from J, with 12 bases between.